This T cell receptor beta chain was captured by sequencing in a study of control samples from healthy donors and cancer patients. Trimming took off 5 bases at V and 4 bases at J, with 11 bases between the two ends. Germline CDR1 SGHTA, CDR2 FQGNSA. The CDR3 extends over 13 amino acids. TCRdb's copy holds only in-frame clones and misses some; the assay was immunoSEQ multiplex PCR. Of 170,000 or so clones in the sample, more than 90% were seen once. Material for sequencing was blood. The TCR originated in a woman in her thirties or forties in good health. This chain links TRBV7-2 with TRBJ1-2, with D possibly being TRBD1 (6 bases). The CDR3 protein is CASSITGFYGYTF. As DNA, the CDR3 is TGTGCCAGCAGCATTACAGGGTTCTATGGCTACACCTTC.